These 22 T cell receptor beta chains originate from one sample sequenced in a study of T cell responses to AZD1222 COVID-19 vaccine. The assay was immunoSEQ multiplex PCR, and TCRdb's table has in-frame clones only and misses some. In the table there are about 150,000 clones, 85% to 95% of which are singletons. Sequenced material: peripheral blood, taken on day 0 of AZD1222 vaccination. Every receptor here comes from an adult in good health.

The chain joins TRBV7-8 to TRBJ2-1; the D gene is possibly TRBD1 (6 bases). The CDR3 is 15 residues long. Per the germline V gene, CDR1 is SGHVS and CDR2 is FQNEAQ. The V end lost 8 bases, the J end lost 0 bases, and 14 bases lay between the germline ends. CDR3 coding DNA: TGTGCCAGCCAGGGGTTTGCTGGCTCCTACAATGAGCAGTTCTTC. This codes for CASQGFAGSYNEQFF.

As for this clone: Other DNA sequences in the sample encode the same CDR3. The chain recombines TRBV3-1 (or the pseudogene TRBV3-2) with TRBJ2-2; no definite D call. There are 14 residues in the CDR3. The germline V gene has CDR1 LGHDT and CDR2 YNNKEL (reference sequence). V was trimmed by 1 base and J by 5 bases, leaving 8 bases between them. The DNA for the CDR3 is TGTGCCAGCAGCCAAGTCCGTATTACCGGGGAGCTGTTTTTT. Its protein is CASSQVRITGELFF.

The CDR3 is CASSLTVGLVADTQYF. The CDR3 DNA reads as TGTGCCAGCAGCTTAACGGTGGGCTTAGTCGCAGATACGCAGTATTTT. The chain has TRBV7-2 and TRBJ2-3, with D uncertain. Germline V lookup: CDR1 SGHTA, CDR2 FQGNSA. Trimming took 2 bases from V and 4 from J, leaving 16 bases between them. The CDR3 covers 16 residues.

This chain links TRBV9 with TRBJ1-2, with 9 nucleotides matching TRBD1. CDR1 and CDR2 from the germline V gene are SGDLS and YYNGEE. The CDR3 has 14 residues. V dropped 4 bases and J dropped 7; count of bases not matched to a gene: 8. CDR3 amino acids: CASSPLPTGGGYTF. The CDR3 nucleotides read TGTGCCAGCAGCCCCCTTCCGACAGGGGGTGGCTACACCTTC.

The chain uses TRBV29-1 and TRBJ2-3; maybe TRBD1 (6 bases). The CDR3 has 15 residues. The germline gives CDR1 SQVTM, CDR2 ANQGSEA. The germline V and J ends were trimmed by 7 bases and 2 bases, with 19 bases remaining between them. The CDR3 is CSAGKGVAYTDTQYF. In DNA form, the CDR3 reads TGCAGCGCAGGCAAGGGGGTGGCTTACACAGATACGCAGTATTTT.

The V gene is TRBV19, the J gene TRBJ2-3; TRBD2 might be the D (7 bases). The length of the CDR3 is 12 residues. Germline CDR1 and CDR2: LNHDA and SQIVND (reference sequence). Trimming cost V 8 bases and J 4 bases, with 10 bases left between them. The CDR3 coding sequence is TGTGCCAGTGGAGGGGGGGCAGATACGCAGTATTTT. The encoded protein is CASGGGADTQYF.

The rearrangement links TRBV18 to TRBJ1-3, with D tentatively TRBD1 (5 bases). The V and J ends lost 5 bases and 3 bases respectively, with 14 bases between them. Germline CDR1 KGHSH, CDR2 LQKENI. The CDR3 spans 15 residues. The chain's CDR3 is CASSAQTDNGNTIYF. The CDR3 bases are TGTGCCAGCTCAGCACAGACAGATAATGGAAACACCATATATTTT.

V usage is TRBV27 and J usage is TRBJ1-5; 7 bases map to TRBD1. Trimming took 5 bases from V and 0 from J; bases not matched to a gene: 16. Germline V lookup: CDR1 MNHEY, CDR2 SMNVEV (reference sequence). The CDR3 length is 19 residues. DNA for the CDR3: TGTGCCAGCAGTCCCGCCTCCGAGGGCAGGGGGTATAGCAATCAGCCCCAGCATTTT. Protein: CASSPASEGRGYSNQPQHF.

DNA for the CDR3: TGCGCCAGCAGCCAACCATCGGATGAGCAGTTCTTC. Amino acids: CASSQPSDEQFF. This chain links TRBV4-1 with TRBJ2-1; D not resolved. Per the germline V gene, CDR1 is MGHRA and CDR2 is YSYEKL. CDR3 length: 12 amino acids. Deletions cut 2 bases from V and 8 bases from J, with 7 bases between.

V and J are TRBV7-9 and TRBJ2-5; D unclear. The CDR3 length is 15 residues. From germline, CDR1 is SEHNR and CDR2 FQNEAQ (reference sequence). Trimming stripped 5 bases from V and 4 bases from J, with 17 bases between. The CDR3 region has the DNA TGTGCCAGCAGCAGCCGCCCGGGCTCAGGAGAGACCCAGTACTTC. Protein sequence: CASSSRPGSGETQYF.

The chain recombines TRBV3-1 (or the pseudogene TRBV3-2) with TRBJ1-2, with D perhaps matching TRBD1 (5 bases). Deletions cut 4 bases from V and 4 bases from J, with 19 bases between. Germline V gene sequence: CDR1 LGHDT, CDR2 YNNKEL (reference sequence). This CDR3 comprises 16 residues. The DNA for the CDR3 is TGTGCCAGCAGCCCGAAGGAAAGGGGCCGGTTCTATGGCTACACCTTC. It translates to CASSPKERGRFYGYTF.

This clone was observed once. This rearrangement joins TRBV18 to TRBJ1-6; 7 nucleotides agree with TRBD1. The V segment lost 3 bases and the J segment 4 bases; nucleotides outside the gene matches: 9. The germline CDR1 and CDR2 sequences are KGHSH and LQKENI. The CDR3 covers 17 residues. CDR3 residues: CASSPVRSGQYNSPLHF. For the CDR3, the DNA is TGTGCCAGCTCACCGGTAAGATCGGGACAGTATAATTCACCCCTCCACTTT.

The J gene is TRBJ1-2, the V gene TRBV4-1; D gene uncertain. V was clipped by 0 bases and J by 4 bases, with 12 bases between them. Germline CDR1 is MGHRA and CDR2 is YSYEKL. The CDR3 is 15 residues long. CDR3 residues: CASSQDSSFGYGYTF. Written as DNA, the CDR3 is TGCGCCAGCAGCCAAGATTCCAGCTTTGGCTATGGCTACACCTTC.

The chain recombines TRBV7-8 with TRBJ2-2, with 10 bases aligning to TRBD1. V trimming: 1 base; J trimming: 1 base; junction bases outside the gene matches: 6. This CDR3 has 18 amino acids. Germline CDR1 and CDR2: SGHVS and FQNEAQ. The CDR3 nucleotides are TGTGCCAGCAGCTTAGTCGGGACAGGGGTCCGGAACACCGGGGAGCTGTTTTTT. This encodes CASSLVGTGVRNTGELFF. The variable domain in full, completed from reference TRBV7-8 and TRBJ2-2, reads GAGVSQSPRYKVAKRGQDVALRCDPISGHVSLFWYQQALGQGPEFLTYFQNEAQLDKSGLPSDRFFAERPEGSVSTLKIQRTQQEDSAVYLCASSLVGTGVRNTGELFFGEGSRLTVL.

The rearrangement links TRBV25-1 to TRBJ1-4, with unresolved D. Between the trimmed V and J ends, which lost 0 bases and 4 bases, there was a span of 18 bases. This CDR3 spans 18 amino acids. Per germline, CDR1 MGHDK and CDR2 SYGVNS. CDR3 sequence (DNA): TGTGCCAGCAGTGAATATCTCGGCCATCGGCAAAATAATGAAAAACTGTTTTTT. Its translation is CASSEYLGHRQNNEKLFF.

The chain is built from TRBV19 and TRBJ2-4, with unresolved D. The germline V and J ends were trimmed by 3 bases and 4 bases, with 10 bases remaining between them. This CDR3 has 14 residues. The germline V gene encodes CDR1 LNHDA and CDR2 SQIVND (reference sequence). This chain's CDR3 is CASSIAFGKNIQYF. The CDR3 nucleotides are TGTGCCAGTAGTATCGCTTTCGGTAAAAACATTCAGTACTTC.

The chain employs TRBV5-6 and TRBJ2-7; possibly TRBD2 for D (7 bases). V was trimmed by 5 bases and J by 3 bases, leaving 18 bases between them. CDR3 size: 15 residues. Germline V CDR1 and CDR2: SGHDT, YYEEEE. Written as DNA, the CDR3 is TGTGCCAGCAGTGGTGTTGGGGGGGCTATCTACGAGCAGTACGTC. Translation: CASSGVGGAIYEQYV.

J is TRBJ2-3 and V is TRBV7-6; 13 bases match TRBD2. CDR3 length: 19 amino acids. Germline-derived CDR1 and CDR2 are SGHVS and FNYEAQ. Germline trimming cut 2 bases from V and 2 bases from J; bases unmatched to any gene: 10. This CDR3 is CASSLYATSGGTYTDTQYF. The CDR3 nucleotides read TGTGCCAGCAGCTTATATGCGACTAGCGGGGGGACTTACACAGATACGCAGTATTTT. Using reference TRBV7-6 and TRBJ2-3 for the parts outside the CDR3, the full variable domain is GAGVSQSPRYKVTKRGQDVALRCDPISGHVSLYWYRQALGQGPEFLTYFNYEAQQDKSGLPNDRFSAERPEGSISTLTIQRTEQRDSAMYRCASSLYATSGGTYTDTQYFGPGTRLTVL.

This chain uses TRBV5-6 with TRBJ1-1; tentatively, D is TRBD1 (5 bases). V lost 4 bases, J lost 11 bases, and 18 bases lay in between. The CDR3 runs 13 residues. In germline, CDR1 is SGHDT, CDR2 YYEEEE. The CDR3 is CASSNQGPTDAFF. The DNA of the CDR3 is TGTGCCAGCAGCAATCAGGGACCCACGGACGCTTTCTTT.

The chain uses TRBV9 and TRBJ2-2, with D possibly being TRBD1 (6 bases). Trimming took 3 bases from V and 3 from J, leaving 12 bases between them. This CDR3 is built from 15 residues. CDR1 and CDR2 (germline): SGDLS, YYNGEE. CDR3 sequence (DNA): TGTGCCAGCAGCGCCCGGACAGACTACACCGGGGAGCTGTTTTTT. It encodes CASSARTDYTGELFF. The full variable domain, completed using reference TRBV9 and TRBJ2-2, is DSGVTQTPKHLITATGQRVTLRCSPRSGDLSVYWYQQSLDQGLQFLIQYYNGEERAKGNILERFSAQQFPDLHSELNLSSLELGDSALYFCASSARTDYTGELFFGEGSRLTVL.

The gene calls are TRBV11-2 and TRBJ1-1, with D possibly TRBD1 on 6 matching bases. This CDR3 region has 13 residues. V was clipped by 6 bases and J by 1 base, with 9 bases between them. Germline CDR1 SGHAT, CDR2 FQNNGV. CDR3 sequence (DNA): TGTGCCAGCAGTTTACAGGGGAACACTGAAGCTTTCTTT. Translation: CASSLQGNTEAFF.

The genes are TRBV13 and TRBJ2-3; D uncertain. Trimming took off 4 bases at V and 0 bases at J, with 5 bases between the two ends. The CDR3 is 13 amino acids. CDR1 and CDR2 from the germline V gene are PRHDT and FYEKMQ (reference sequence). The CDR3 sequence: CASSWSSTDTQYF. CDR3 in DNA: TGTGCCAGCAGCTGGAGTAGCACAGATACGCAGTATTTT. The full variable domain, completed using reference TRBV13 and TRBJ2-3, is AAGVIQSPRHLIKEKRETATLKCYPIPRHDTVYWYQQGPGQDPQFLISFYEKMQSDKGSIPDRFSAQQFSDYHSELNMSSLELGDSALYFCASSWSSTDTQYFGPGTRLTVL.